This T cell receptor beta chain was profiled in a study of OX40 agonist ivuxolimab in advanced cancers. Study at large: Partial responses occurred in Three dose-escalation patients, one with hepatocellular carcinoma and two with cutaneous melanoma.

The data were produced by immunoSEQ multiplex PCR, yet TCRdb's version contains in-frame clones alone and is incomplete. The profile shows 35,000 to 55,000 clones, approximately 88% of them singletons. Researchers took blood at baseline, on cycle 4 day 1, and on cycle 7 day 1. Germline-derived CDR1 and CDR2 are SGHRS and YFSETQ. V was trimmed by 5 bases and J by 2 bases, leaving 5 bases between them. The CDR3 loop spans 11 amino acids. Specimen: CD4+ or CD8+ T cells sorted from blood, collected in a trial of the OX40 agonist ivuxolimab. This receptor was identified in an adult with an advanced solid tumor such as melanoma, head and neck, liver or kidney cancer. The chain uses TRBV5-1 and TRBJ2-7, with unresolved D. The CDR3 DNA follows: TGCGCCAGCAGTTCAGCCTACGAGCAGTACTTC. Protein: CASSSAYEQYF. The full variable domain, with the rest looked up from reference TRBV5-1 and TRBJ2-7, is KAGVTQTPRYLIKTRGQQVTLSCSPISGHRSVSWYQQTPGQGLQFLFEYFSETQRNKGNFPGRFSGRQFSNSRSEMNVSTLELGDSALYLCASSSAYEQYFGPGTRLTVT.